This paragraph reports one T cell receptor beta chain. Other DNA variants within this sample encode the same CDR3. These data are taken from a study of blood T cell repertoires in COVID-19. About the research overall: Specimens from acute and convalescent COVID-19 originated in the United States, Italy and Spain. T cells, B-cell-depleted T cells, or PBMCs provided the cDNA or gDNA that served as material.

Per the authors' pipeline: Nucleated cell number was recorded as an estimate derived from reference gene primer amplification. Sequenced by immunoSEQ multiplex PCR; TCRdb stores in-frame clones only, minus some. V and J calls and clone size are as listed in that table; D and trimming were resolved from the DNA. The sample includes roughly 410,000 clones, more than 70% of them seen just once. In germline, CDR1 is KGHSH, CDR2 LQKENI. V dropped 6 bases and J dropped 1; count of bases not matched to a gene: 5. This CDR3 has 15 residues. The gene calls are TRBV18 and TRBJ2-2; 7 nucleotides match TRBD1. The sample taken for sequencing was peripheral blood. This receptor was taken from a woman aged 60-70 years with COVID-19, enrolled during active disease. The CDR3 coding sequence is TGTGCCAGCTCCCCGGGGACAGTGAACACCGGGGAGCTGTTTTTT. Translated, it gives CASSPGTVNTGELFF.